The clone carrying this T cell receptor beta chain was seen repeatedly, ten times or more. Its antigen is still unknown. This sample was taken from a study of human T cells and chemical hapten exposure. Study as a whole: Small pooled library volume differences chiefly drove per-sample TCR yield variation. Study-wide findings and caveats: There was no change with DPC sensitization in TCRs above 1 in 1000 frequency.

The CDR3 has 16 amino acids. Trimming pared 0 bases from V and 0 bases from J, leaving 15 bases between. Germline values: CDR1 DFQATT, CDR2 SNEGSKA (reference sequence). The study extracted total RNA from unfractionated whole blood. The library tagged individual cDNA molecules with unique molecular identifiers. TCRdb re-called the reads through MiXCR, storing one row per CDR3 protein. This sample has roughly 120,000 distinct CDR3 sequences; around 8.5% occur once, and the top ten carry about 1.4%. The rearrangement links TRBV20-1 to TRBJ2-7; no clear D gene. This receptor was obtained from a human donor in good health. Some clones in this sample may be carry-over from other donors' samples. Input material: whole blood. CDR3 sequence reads: CSARERSPGTSYEQYF. In DNA, the CDR3 is TGCAGTGCTAGAGAGAGGTCGCCAGGAACCTCCTACGAGCAGTACTTC.